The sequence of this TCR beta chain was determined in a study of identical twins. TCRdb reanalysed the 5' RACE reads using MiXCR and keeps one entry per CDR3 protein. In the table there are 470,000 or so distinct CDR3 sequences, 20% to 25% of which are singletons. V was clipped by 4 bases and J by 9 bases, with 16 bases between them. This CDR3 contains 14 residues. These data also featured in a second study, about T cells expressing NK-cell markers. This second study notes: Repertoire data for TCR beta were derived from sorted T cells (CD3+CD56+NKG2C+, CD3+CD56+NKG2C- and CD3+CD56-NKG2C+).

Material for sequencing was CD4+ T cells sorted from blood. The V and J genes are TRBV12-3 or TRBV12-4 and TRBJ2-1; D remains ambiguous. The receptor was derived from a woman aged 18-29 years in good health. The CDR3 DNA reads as TGTGCCAGCAGTTCAGCGCGACACGGAAGTGAGCAGTTCTTC. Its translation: CASSSARHGSEQFF.